This T cell receptor (beta chain) was identified during a study of identical twins. Between the trimmed V and J ends, which lost 3 bases and 5 bases, there was a span of 19 bases. Germline V gene lookup returns CDR1 DFQATT and CDR2 SNEGSKA (reference sequence). The CDR3 has 15 amino acids. TCRdb passed the 5' RACE reads through MiXCR, listing each CDR3 protein once. The sample shows 600,000 to 850,000 distinct CDR3 sequences, about 18% of them seen only once. These records were also assigned to another study, of T cells expressing NK-cell markers.

This TCR came from a woman under 30 in good health. The chain recombines TRBV20-1 with TRBJ2-5; tentatively, D is TRBD1 or TRBD2 (7 bases each). The sequencing sample was made of PBMCs. The CDR3 loop is CSARGQSGREETQYF. CDR3 sequence (DNA): TGCAGTGCTAGGGGACAGTCCGGGCGGGAGGAGACCCAGTACTTC.